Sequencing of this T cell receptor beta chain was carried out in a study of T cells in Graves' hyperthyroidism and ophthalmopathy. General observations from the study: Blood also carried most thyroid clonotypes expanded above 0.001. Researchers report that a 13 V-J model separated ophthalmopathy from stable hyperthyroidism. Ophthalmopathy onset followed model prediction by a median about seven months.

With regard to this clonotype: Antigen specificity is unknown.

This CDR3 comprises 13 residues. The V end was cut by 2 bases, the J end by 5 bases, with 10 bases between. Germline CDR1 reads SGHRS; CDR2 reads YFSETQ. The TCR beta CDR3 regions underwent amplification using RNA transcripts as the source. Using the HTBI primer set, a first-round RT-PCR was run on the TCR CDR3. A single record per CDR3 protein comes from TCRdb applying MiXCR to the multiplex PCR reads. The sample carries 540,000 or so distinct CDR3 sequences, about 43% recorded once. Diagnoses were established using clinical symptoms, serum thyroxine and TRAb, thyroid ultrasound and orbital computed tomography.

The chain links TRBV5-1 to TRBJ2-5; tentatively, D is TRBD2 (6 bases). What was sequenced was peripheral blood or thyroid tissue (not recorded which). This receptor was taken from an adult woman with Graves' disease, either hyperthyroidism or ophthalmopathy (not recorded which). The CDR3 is CASSFGGIETQYF. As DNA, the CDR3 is TGCGCCAGCAGCTTTGGGGGGATCGAGACCCAGTACTTC. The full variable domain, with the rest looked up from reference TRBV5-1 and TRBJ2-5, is KAGVTQTPRYLIKTRGQQVTLSCSPISGHRSVSWYQQTPGQGLQFLFEYFSETQRNKGNFPGRFSGRQFSNSRSEMNVSTLELGDSALYLCASSFGGIETQYFGPGTRLLVL.